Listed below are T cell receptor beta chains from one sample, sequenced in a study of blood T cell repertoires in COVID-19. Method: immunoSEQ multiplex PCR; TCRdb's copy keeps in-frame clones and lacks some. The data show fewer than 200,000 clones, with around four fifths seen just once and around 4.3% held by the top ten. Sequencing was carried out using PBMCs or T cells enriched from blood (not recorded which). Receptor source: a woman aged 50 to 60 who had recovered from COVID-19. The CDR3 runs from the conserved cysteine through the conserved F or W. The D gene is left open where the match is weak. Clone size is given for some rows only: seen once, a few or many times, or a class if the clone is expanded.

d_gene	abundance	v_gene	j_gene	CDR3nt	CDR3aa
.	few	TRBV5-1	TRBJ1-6	TGCGCCAGCAGCTCCAAACAGGATTATAATTCACCCCTCCACTTT	CASSSKQDYNSPLHF
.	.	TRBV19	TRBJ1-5	TGTGCCAGTAGTTGGGGACACCCGAGTCTTAGCAATCAGCCCCAGCATTTT	CASSWGHPSLSNQPQHF
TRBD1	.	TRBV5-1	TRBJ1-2	TGCGCCAGCAGCTTTCGACAGGGCGGGGACTATGGCTACACCTTC	CASSFRQGGDYGYTF
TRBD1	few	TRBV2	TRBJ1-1	TGTGCCAGCGGCAGACAGGGAAAAACTGAAGCTTTCTTT	CASGRQGKTEAFF
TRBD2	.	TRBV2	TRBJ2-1	TGTGCCAGCAGTGAGGCGGGAGGGCCCCGGGATGAGCAGTTCTTC	CASSEAGGPRDEQFF
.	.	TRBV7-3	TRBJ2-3	TGTGCCAGCAAACCGGGACACACGAGCACAGATACGCAGTATTTT	CASKPGHTSTDTQYF
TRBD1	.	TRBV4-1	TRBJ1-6	TGCGCCAGCAGCTCAGGGACAGGTCTTAATTCACCCCTCCACTTT	CASSSGTGLNSPLHF
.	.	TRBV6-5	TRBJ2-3	TGTGCCACCGGATTAGACTTTAGCACAGATACGCAGTATTTT	CATGLDFSTDTQYF
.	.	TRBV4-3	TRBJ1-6	TGCGCCAGCAGCCCCCACTATCGGGGAGCTTACGAGGAACCCCTCCACTTT	CASSPHYRGAYEEPLHF
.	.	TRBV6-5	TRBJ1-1	TGTGCCAGCAGTTACTGGTCGGAGGGGAGGGTCGCTGAAGCTTTCTTT	CASSYWSEGRVAEAFF
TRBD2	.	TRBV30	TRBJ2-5	TGTGCCTGGAGGATCGCACTAGCGGGAAAACAAGAGACCCAGTACTTC	CAWRIALAGKQETQYF
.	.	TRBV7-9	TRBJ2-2	TGTGCCAGCAGCACTCAGGGGAACGGGGAGCTGTTTTTT	CASSTQGNGELFF
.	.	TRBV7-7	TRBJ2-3	TGTGCTAGCAGCTCCCAGGGGCACACAGATACGCAGTATTTT	CASSSQGHTDTQYF
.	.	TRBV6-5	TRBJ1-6	TGTGCCAGCAGTTACGGATGGGGGGGCCTTAATTCACCCCTCCACTTT	CASSYGWGGLNSPLHF
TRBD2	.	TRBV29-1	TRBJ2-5	TGCAGCGCGGGAGGGGCACGGCTTGGAGAGACCCAGTACTTC	CSAGGARLGETQYF